This TCR beta chain was sequenced for a study of response to subunit inactivated influenza vaccine (dated by TCRdb to 2017 to 2018). For the study in its entirety: The study used deep quantitative T cell receptor repertoire profiling to track responses to a trivalent subunit inactivated influenza vaccine. Overall study results and their limits: It was suggested by the authors that each seasonal influenza vaccination may recruit only a limited number of new T cells.

The CDR3 runs 15 residues from the cysteine to the phenylalanine. CDR3 DNA only is kept here, 45 bases in frame from base 1. V loses 4 bases of germline sequence and J loses 7 bases, and the interval between the two ends is 16 bases. The germline V gene sets CDR1 to SGHTA and CDR2 to FQGNSA. This clonotype was detected many times. What this receptor recognizes is not known. The input lacks base qualities; no much larger clone sits a single base away. The library was built by means of RT-PCR. This sample was sequenced with an Illumina HiSeq 2500. TCRdb applied fastp at Q25 and MiXCR to the public reads, then kept only in-frame beta chains. Entries are consolidated by CDR3 protein sequence, retaining the most common genes and DNA. This sample holds just over 300,000 distinct CDR3 sequences; less than 25% were observed only once. Roughly 10% of the sample belongs to the ten largest clones.

This TCR came from a man aged 45 to 75 who received an inactivated influenza vaccine. Donor details come from another sample of the same person, matched by shared clones. Sample: PBMCs from blood, taken about 20 months after vaccination. The chain is made from TRBV7-2 and TRBJ1-4; TRBD1 is possibly the D segment (5 matching bases). CDR3 region: CASSSPKQGSEKLFF. In nucleotides, the sequence is TGTGCCAGCAGCTCCCCAAAGCAGGGAAGTGAAAAACTGTTTTTT.